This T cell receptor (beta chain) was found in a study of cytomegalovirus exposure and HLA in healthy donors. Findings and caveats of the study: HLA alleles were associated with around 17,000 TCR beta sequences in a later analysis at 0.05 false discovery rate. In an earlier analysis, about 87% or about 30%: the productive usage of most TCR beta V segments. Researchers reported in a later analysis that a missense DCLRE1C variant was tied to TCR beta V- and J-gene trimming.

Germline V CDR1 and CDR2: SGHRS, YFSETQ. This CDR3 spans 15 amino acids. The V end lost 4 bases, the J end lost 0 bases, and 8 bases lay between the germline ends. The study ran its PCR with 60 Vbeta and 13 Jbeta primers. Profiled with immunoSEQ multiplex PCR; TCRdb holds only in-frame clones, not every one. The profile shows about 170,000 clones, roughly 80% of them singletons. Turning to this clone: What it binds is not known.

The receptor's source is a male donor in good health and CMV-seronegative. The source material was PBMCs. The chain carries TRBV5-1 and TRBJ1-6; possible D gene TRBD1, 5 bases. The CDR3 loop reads CASSRRDSYNSPLHF. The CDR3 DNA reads TGCGCCAGCAGCCGCAGGGACTCCTATAATTCACCCCTCCACTTT. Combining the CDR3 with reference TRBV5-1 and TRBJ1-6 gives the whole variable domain KAGVTQTPRYLIKTRGQQVTLSCSPISGHRSVSWYQQTPGQGLQFLFEYFSETQRNKGNFPGRFSGRQFSNSRSEMNVSTLELGDSALYLCASSRRDSYNSPLHFGNGTRLTVT.